This T cell receptor beta chain comes out of a study of blood T cell repertoires in COVID-19. The CDR3 is made up of 18 amino acids. V shed 0 bases and J shed 1 base, with 17 bases lying between them. The germline CDR1 and CDR2 sequences are SGHDT and YYEEEE. Here immunoSEQ multiplex PCR was the method, and the copy in TCRdb shows in-frame clones only, minus some. This table has around 390,000 clones, 80% to 90% appearing once. Material for sequencing was PBMCs or T cells enriched from blood (not recorded which). The clonotype comes from a woman aged 50 to 65 who had recovered from COVID-19. The rearrangement links TRBV5-6 to TRBJ1-3; D gene uncertain. This chain's CDR3 is CASSLGVGRGISGNTIYF. CDR3 bases: TGTGCCAGCAGCTTGGGAGTTGGTCGGGGTATATCTGGAAACACCATATATTTT.